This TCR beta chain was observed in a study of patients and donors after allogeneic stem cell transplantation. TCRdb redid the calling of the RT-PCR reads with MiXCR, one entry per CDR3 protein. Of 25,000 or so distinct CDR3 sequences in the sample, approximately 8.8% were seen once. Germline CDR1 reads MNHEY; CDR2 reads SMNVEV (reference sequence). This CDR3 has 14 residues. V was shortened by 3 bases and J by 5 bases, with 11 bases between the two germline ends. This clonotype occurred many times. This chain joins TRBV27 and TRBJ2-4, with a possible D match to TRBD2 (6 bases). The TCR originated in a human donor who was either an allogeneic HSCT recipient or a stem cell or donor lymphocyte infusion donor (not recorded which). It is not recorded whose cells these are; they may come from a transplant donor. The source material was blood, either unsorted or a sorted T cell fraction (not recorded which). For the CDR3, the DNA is TGTGCCAGCAGTTTTTCGGGACTCGAAAACATTCAGTACTTC. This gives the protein CASSFSGLENIQYF.